This T cell receptor (beta chain) was recorded in a study of early T cells in non-severe SARS-CoV-2 infection. About the research overall: Bulk RNA isolated from unsorted whole blood underwent sequencing; chains were not paired. Broader study findings: Matching results from VDJdb favored anti-spike CD8 responses, leaving private and CD4 specificities undetected.

This clonotype was observed many times. Antigen specificity is unknown. Researchers attached unique molecular identifiers to individual cDNA molecules. One entry per CDR3 protein, called by TCRdb with MiXCR from the 5' RACE reads. The sample consists of 60,000 to 90,000 distinct CDR3 sequences, about 16% of them appearing once. The clonotype comes from an adult who was a healthcare worker with PCR-confirmed SARS-CoV-2 infection or an uninfected control (not recorded which). Sequenced input: whole blood.

The CDR3, as DNA: TGTGCCAGCAGCCAAGCTTTTGCTAGCGGGGGGCACCTAAGCTCCTACGAGCAGTACTTC. Encoded protein: CASSQAFASGGHLSSYEQYF. The chain is built from TRBV4-2 and TRBJ2-7; 11 bases fit TRBD2. CDR1 LGHNA and CDR2 YNFKEQ come from the germline V gene. CDR3 length equals 20 residues. The V gene end was trimmed by 1 base and the J gene end by 0 bases; junction bases not matched to a gene: 14.